Listed below are T cell receptor beta chains from one sample, sequenced in a study of blood T cells in healthy people across ages. TCRdb reprocessed the 5' RACE reads via MiXCR and lists one record per CDR3 protein. This table has 700,000 or so distinct CDR3 sequences, 22% appearing once. Sequenced sample: blood. The receptors here all came from an older man in good health. Both conserved end residues are part of each CDR3. The D gene is left open where the match is weak. Rows give clone size only sometimes, using once, few, many, or a class for an expanded clone.

len: 15
j_gene: TRBJ2-5
d_gene: TRBD1
abundance: few
v_gene: TRBV24-1
CDR3aa: CATSDPGTGEETQYF
CDR3nt: TGTGCCACCAGTGATCCTGGGACAGGGGAAGAGACCCAGTACTTC

len: 12
j_gene: TRBJ1-2
d_gene: NA
abundance: NA
v_gene: TRBV29-1
CDR3aa: CSAGQTAYGYTF
CDR3nt: TGCAGCGCTGGACAGACGGCTTATGGCTACACCTTC

len: 16
j_gene: TRBJ2-5
d_gene: NA
abundance: few
v_gene: TRBV15
CDR3aa: CATSRDGYKAQETQYF
CDR3nt: TGTGCCACCAGCAGAGATGGGTATAAGGCCCAAGAGACCCAGTACTTC

len: 15
j_gene: TRBJ2-7
d_gene: TRBD2
abundance: NA
v_gene: TRBV20-1
CDR3aa: CSTKYTGGTSYEQYF
CDR3nt: TGCAGTACAAAGTATACCGGGGGGACTTCCTACGAGCAGTACTTC

len: 16
j_gene: TRBJ2-4
d_gene: NA
abundance: NA
v_gene: TRBV27
CDR3aa: CASSPEGGIAKNIQYF
CDR3nt: TGTGCCAGCAGCCCGGAGGGGGGTATAGCCAAAAACATTCAGTACTTC

len: 19
j_gene: TRBJ2-5
d_gene: TRBD2
abundance: few
v_gene: TRBV23-1
CDR3aa: CASSQFFPLAGGGRETQYF
CDR3nt: TGCGCCAGCAGTCAATTCTTCCCTCTGGCGGGAGGAGGGAGAGAGACCCAGTACTTC

len: 13
j_gene: TRBJ1-2
d_gene: NA
abundance: few
v_gene: TRBV4-1
CDR3aa: CASSQGTVYGYTF
CDR3nt: TGCGCCAGCAGCCAAGGGACAGTCTATGGCTACACCTTC

len: 18
j_gene: TRBJ2-1
d_gene: NA
abundance: NA
v_gene: TRBV5-7
CDR3aa: CASSLEMGRGGRSNEQFF
CDR3nt: TGTGCCAGCAGCTTGGAAATGGGTCGAGGGGGGAGAAGCAATGAGCAGTTCTTC

len: 18
j_gene: TRBJ2-5
d_gene: NA
abundance: many
v_gene: TRBV4-3
CDR3aa: CASSPIGVGGLGQETQYF
CDR3nt: TGCGCCAGCAGCCCCATAGGGGTAGGGGGATTAGGCCAAGAGACCCAGTACTTC

len: 15
j_gene: TRBJ1-2
d_gene: TRBD1
abundance: NA
v_gene: TRBV11-3
CDR3aa: CASTPSGQTNYGYTF
CDR3nt: TGTGCCAGCACCCCTTCGGGACAGACTAACTATGGCTACACCTTC

len: 16
j_gene: TRBJ2-5
d_gene: TRBD2
abundance: NA
v_gene: TRBV5-1
CDR3aa: CASSLAASSGVETQYF
CDR3nt: TGCGCCAGCAGCTTGGCCGCGTCTAGCGGGGTTGAGACCCAGTACTTC

len: 14
j_gene: TRBJ2-7
d_gene: TRBD1
abundance: few
v_gene: TRBV29-1
CDR3aa: CSVELQGANYEQYF
CDR3nt: TGCAGCGTTGAGCTGCAGGGGGCCAACTACGAGCAGTACTTC

len: 14
j_gene: TRBJ2-3
d_gene: NA
abundance: few
v_gene: TRBV12-3/TRBV12-4
CDR3aa: CASSFSPTADTQYF
CDR3nt: TGTGCCAGCAGTTTCTCTCCAACCGCAGATACGCAGTATTTT

len: 16
j_gene: TRBJ2-3
d_gene: NA
abundance: NA
v_gene: TRBV6-5
CDR3aa: CASRISSLLITDTQYF
CDR3nt: TGTGCCAGCAGGATTTCCAGCCTTCTAATCACAGATACGCAGTATTTT

len: 16
j_gene: TRBJ1-2
d_gene: NA
abundance: NA
v_gene: TRBV27
CDR3aa: CASSANRDRSNYGYTF
CDR3nt: TGTGCCAGCAGTGCAAACAGGGACCGGTCTAACTATGGCTACACCTTC

len: 13
j_gene: TRBJ1-1
d_gene: NA
abundance: once
v_gene: TRBV4-3
CDR3aa: CASSRPGASEAFF
CDR3nt: TGCGCCAGCAGCCGCCCGGGGGCTAGTGAAGCTTTCTTT

len: 17
j_gene: TRBJ2-6
d_gene: NA
abundance: few
v_gene: TRBV24-1
CDR3aa: CATSDPGIVSGANVLTF
CDR3nt: TGTGCCACCAGTGATCCGGGGATAGTCTCTGGGGCCAACGTCCTGACTTTC

len: 14
j_gene: TRBJ1-1
d_gene: NA
abundance: few
v_gene: TRBV5-1
CDR3aa: CASSLYGEGTEAFF
CDR3nt: TGCGCCAGCAGCTTGTACGGCGAAGGCACTGAAGCTTTCTTT

len: 18
j_gene: TRBJ2-2
d_gene: TRBD2
abundance: many
v_gene: TRBV6-2/TRBV6-3
CDR3aa: CASSYIPSGRRSTGELFF
CDR3nt: TGTGCCAGCAGTTACATTCCTAGCGGGAGGCGCAGCACCGGGGAGCTGTTTTTT

len: 17
j_gene: TRBJ2-1
d_gene: TRBD2
abundance: NA
v_gene: TRBV13
CDR3aa: CASRELAGGPSYNEQFF
CDR3nt: TGTGCCAGCAGAGAACTAGCGGGGGGGCCCTCCTACAATGAGCAGTTCTTC

len: 14
j_gene: TRBJ2-7
d_gene: NA
abundance: few
v_gene: TRBV5-1
CDR3aa: CASSSGDGPYEQYF
CDR3nt: TGCGCCAGCAGCTCAGGGGACGGGCCCTACGAGCAGTACTTC

len: 16
j_gene: TRBJ2-7
d_gene: NA
abundance: many
v_gene: TRBV12-3/TRBV12-4
CDR3aa: CASRPGLGASSYEQYF
CDR3nt: TGTGCCAGCAGACCTGGTTTAGGGGCGAGCTCCTACGAGCAGTACTTC

len: 15
j_gene: TRBJ2-1
d_gene: NA
abundance: few
v_gene: TRBV7-9
CDR3aa: CASSLPTFGYNEQFF
CDR3nt: TGTGCCAGCAGCTTGCCCACGTTTGGTTACAATGAGCAGTTCTTC

len: 12
j_gene: TRBJ2-1
d_gene: NA
abundance: NA
v_gene: TRBV3-1
CDR3aa: CASSQGAGEQFF
CDR3nt: TGTGCCAGCAGCCAAGGGGCTGGTGAGCAGTTCTTC

len: 19
j_gene: TRBJ1-4
d_gene: NA
abundance: many
v_gene: TRBV6-4
CDR3aa: CASSDPPLTERGLNEKLFF
CDR3nt: TGTGCCAGCAGTGACCCACCCCTGACGGAAAGGGGTTTAAATGAAAAACTGTTTTTT

len: 15
j_gene: TRBJ2-4
d_gene: NA
abundance: few
v_gene: TRBV7-2
CDR3aa: CASSPLTGIGNIQYF
CDR3nt: TGTGCCAGCAGCCCACTTACAGGGATCGGCAACATTCAGTACTTC

len: 15
j_gene: TRBJ1-2
d_gene: NA
abundance: NA
v_gene: TRBV24-1
CDR3aa: CATSDSRLVHYGYTF
CDR3nt: TGTGCCACCAGTGATAGCCGACTCGTTCACTATGGCTACACCTTC

len: 14
j_gene: TRBJ2-7
d_gene: NA
abundance: NA
v_gene: TRBV5-1
CDR3aa: CASSLPSLAYEQYF
CDR3nt: TGCGCCAGCAGTTTACCCTCGCTTGCCTACGAGCAGTACTTC

len: 16
j_gene: TRBJ2-1
d_gene: NA
abundance: many
v_gene: TRBV5-1
CDR3aa: CASSLGGGGSYNEQFF
CDR3nt: TGCGCCAGCAGCTTGGGTGGGGGCGGGTCCTACAATGAGCAGTTCTTC

len: 14
j_gene: TRBJ2-5
d_gene: NA
abundance: few
v_gene: TRBV9
CDR3aa: CASSVVYGAETQYF
CDR3nt: TGTGCCAGCAGCGTAGTCTATGGGGCTGAGACCCAGTACTTC

len: 17
j_gene: TRBJ2-2
d_gene: TRBD2
abundance: few
v_gene: TRBV9
CDR3aa: CASSGAFGLARTGELFF
CDR3nt: TGTGCCAGCAGCGGCGCCTTTGGACTAGCACGCACCGGGGAGCTGTTTTTT

len: 15
j_gene: TRBJ2-1
d_gene: NA
abundance: NA
v_gene: TRBV7-9
CDR3aa: CASSLGRRDRNEQFF
CDR3nt: TGTGCCAGCAGCTTGGGGAGGAGGGATCGAAATGAGCAGTTCTTC

len: 15
j_gene: TRBJ1-5
d_gene: NA
abundance: few
v_gene: TRBV20-1
CDR3aa: CSAPRGGDVNQPQHF
CDR3nt: TGCAGTGCTCCCCGGGGAGGGGATGTCAATCAGCCCCAGCATTTT

len: 12
j_gene: TRBJ2-1
d_gene: NA
abundance: NA
v_gene: TRBV7-2
CDR3aa: CASRSNQGIQFF
CDR3nt: TGTGCCAGCAGATCCAACCAGGGAATCCAGTTCTTC

len: 14
j_gene: TRBJ2-3
d_gene: NA
abundance: NA
v_gene: TRBV30
CDR3aa: CAWMEGRDTDTQYF
CDR3nt: TGTGCCTGGATGGAGGGGAGAGACACAGATACGCAGTATTTT

len: 14
j_gene: TRBJ1-1
d_gene: NA
abundance: NA
v_gene: TRBV6-1
CDR3aa: CASSEARWLGKGFF
CDR3nt: TGTGCCAGCAGTGAAGCGAGGTGGCTGGGTAAGGGTTTCTTT

len: 15
j_gene: TRBJ2-1
d_gene: NA
abundance: NA
v_gene: TRBV15
CDR3aa: CATSRARNSYNEQFF
CDR3nt: TGTGCCACCAGCAGAGCACGAAACAGCTACAATGAGCAGTTCTTC

len: 19
j_gene: TRBJ2-2
d_gene: NA
abundance: NA
v_gene: TRBV4-2
CDR3aa: CASSPQRRGQGSNTGELFF
CDR3nt: TGTGCCAGCAGCCCTCAGAGGCGAGGCCAGGGCTCGAACACCGGGGAGCTGTTTTTT

len: 16
j_gene: TRBJ1-6
d_gene: NA
abundance: NA
v_gene: TRBV12-3/TRBV12-4
CDR3aa: CASSWGDASYNSPLHF
CDR3nt: TGTGCCAGCAGTTGGGGGGACGCCTCCTATAATTCACCCCTCCACTTT

len: 14
j_gene: TRBJ2-3
d_gene: NA
abundance: NA
v_gene: TRBV7-8
CDR3aa: CASSFTARRDTQYF
CDR3nt: TGTGCCAGCAGCTTTACTGCGCGGAGGGATACGCAGTATTTT

len: 13
j_gene: TRBJ2-3
d_gene: NA
abundance: NA
v_gene: TRBV2
CDR3aa: CAFQGGATDTQYF
CDR3nt: TGTGCCTTCCAGGGGGGGGCCACAGATACGCAGTATTTT

len: 17
j_gene: TRBJ2-5
d_gene: TRBD1
abundance: NA
v_gene: TRBV20-1
CDR3aa: CSASDPGTGGFQETQYF
CDR3nt: TGCAGTGCTAGCGATCCCGGGACAGGGGGCTTCCAAGAGACCCAGTACTTC

len: 14
j_gene: TRBJ1-4
d_gene: NA
abundance: NA
v_gene: TRBV12-3/TRBV12-4
CDR3aa: CASTSGTFNEKLFF
CDR3nt: TGTGCCAGCACTTCCGGGACCTTTAATGAAAAACTGTTTTTT

len: 15
j_gene: TRBJ2-1
d_gene: NA
abundance: many
v_gene: TRBV6-1
CDR3aa: CASSPDWSGYNEQFF
CDR3nt: TGTGCCAGCAGTCCAGACTGGAGCGGTTACAATGAGCAGTTCTTC

len: 15
j_gene: TRBJ1-2
d_gene: TRBD1
abundance: few
v_gene: TRBV7-9
CDR3aa: CASSLVGQGAHGYTF
CDR3nt: TGTGCCAGCAGCTTAGTTGGGCAGGGGGCGCATGGCTACACCTTC